This T cell receptor (beta chain) originates from a study of T cell clones after liver transplantation. Study overall: Draws occurred before transplant, before withdrawal, and after complete or failed withdrawal. Whole-study findings and limits: The donor-reactive repertoire was only partly measurable in a couple of subjects, lacking donor cells. Small, mixed patient groups and varying post-transplant times limit these conclusions.

Germline CDR1 is WSHSY and CDR2 is SAAADI. Trimming shortened V by 6 bases and J by 0 bases, and 6 bases separated the two germline ends. The CDR3 has 12 amino acids. Remarks on this clone: Its antigen is undetermined.

Assay: immunoSEQ multiplex PCR; the TCRdb copy retains only in-frame clones and omits some. The table lists tens of thousands of clones, roughly 90% of them singletons, with approximately 2.4% in the top ten. This chain joins TRBV10-2 and TRBJ2-7; D not resolved. The sample in question was CD4+ T cells from blood, obtained before liver transplant. The clonotype originates from a human donor who received a liver transplant. The DNA of the CDR3 is TGCGCCAGCAGGCAGAGCTCCTACGAGCAGTACTTC. It translates to CASRQSSYEQYF.